The entry below gives a single T cell receptor beta chain sequence along with its context. The data were taken from a study of blood T cell repertoires in COVID-19. Overall study context: The origin of the acute and convalescent COVID-19 samples was the United States, Italy and Spain. In each case, the material was cDNA or gDNA derived from T cells, B-cell-depleted T cells, or PBMCs.

In the authors' workflow: Amplification of reference gene primers provided the estimated nucleated cell counts. The method was immunoSEQ multiplex PCR; TCRdb's version includes in-frame clones alone and lacks a portion of them. V, J and clone size derive from that table, while D and trimming were established from the DNA sequence. The table shows around 34,000 clones, with more than 75% occurring only once. V dropped 2 bases and J dropped 9 bases, with 14 bases sitting between them. Germline lookup yields CDR1 MDHEN and CDR2 SYDVKM. CDR3 length equals 14 residues. The sequence came from a man of 80 years or more with active or convalescent COVID-19. V and J are TRBV28 and TRBJ2-1; tentative D call: TRBD2 (6 bases). The sequenced sample consisted of peripheral blood. The CDR3 DNA reads as TGTGCCAGCAGTTTAGGGGGGTTGCAGGCTGAGCAGTTCTTC. Encoded protein: CASSLGGLQAEQFF.